Sequencing of this TCR beta chain was carried out in a study of cytomegalovirus exposure and HLA in healthy donors. General study results and limits: Exclusion as indistinguishable affected some V segments, including TRBV6-2 and TRBV6-3. Later analysis found that TCR beta chains associated with HLA were more clonally expanded than other, equally common chains.

The V end was cut by 4 bases, the J end by 0 bases, with 11 bases between. Germline V gene sequence: CDR1 MDHEN, CDR2 SYDVKM. The length of the CDR3 is 15 residues. As regards this clone: Its target is not known.

Primers: 60 Vbeta forward and 13 Jbeta reverse. Sequenced by immunoSEQ multiplex PCR; TCRdb stores in-frame clones only, minus some. The sample contains around 200,000 clones, approximately 80% of which appear only once. The source is a middle-aged woman in good health and CMV-seronegative. Sequenced: PBMCs. The J gene is TRBJ2-3, the V gene TRBV28; TRBD1 might be the D (6 bases). The CDR3 spells CASSWSRGSTDTQYF. CDR3 in DNA: TGTGCCAGCAGTTGGAGCAGGGGCAGCACAGATACGCAGTATTTT.